This T cell receptor (beta chain) is drawn from a study of radiotherapy plus CTLA-4 blockade in lung cancer. The overall study: There were objective responses in roughly a sixth of patients, and around 32% had disease control.

Findings and limits, study-wide: The best prediction of response reportedly came from early blood T cell clone dynamics, with interferon-beta. TCR clones originating in tumors grew in number in blood after radiotherapy plus ipilimumab.

Losses at the gene ends were 7 bases for V and 11 bases for J; bases not matched to a gene: 15. The CDR3 sequence is 14 residues long. Looked up from germline, CDR1 is SQVTM and CDR2 is ANQGSEA. Chemo-refractory metastatic non-small-cell lung cancer patients underwent focal radiation alongside CTLA-4 blockade with ipilimumab. Notes on this clone: Its antigen remains unidentified.

Method: immunoSEQ multiplex PCR; TCRdb's copy keeps in-frame clones and lacks some. The sample holds roughly 48,000 clones; 70% to 80% are singletons and the top ten take around 8%. This chain uses TRBV29-1 with TRBJ2-1; TRBD1 matches 9 bases. This receptor was obtained from a human donor with non-small cell lung cancer who had stable disease on radiotherapy plus ipilimumab. Sequences were derived from peripheral blood, sampled from a patient treated with radiotherapy plus ipilimumab. The CDR3 reads CSALPGTGHGQQFF. The CDR3 region has the DNA TGCAGCGCCTTACCCGGGACAGGGCACGGGCAGCAGTTCTTC.